The TCR beta chain described here comes from a study of cytomegalovirus exposure and HLA in healthy donors (dated by TCRdb to between 2016 and 2019). Describing the broader study: An earlier analysis of roughly 630 of the donors reported about 250 Gb of sequence data and 117 million unique TCR beta sequences from approximately 180 million T cells. Approximately 310 gigabases of sequencing data and roughly 90 million unique TCR sequences were included in an early release covering roughly 600 HLA-typed donors. Of the roughly 420 genotyped donors, 75% to 85% were placed in the genetic ancestry cluster associated with self-reported Caucasian donors. The study aimed to test whether signatures of past pathogen exposure could be identified by cataloging public T cell receptors. The study profiled the T cell repertoires of 666 subjects by immunosequencing and related them to cytomegalovirus serostatus. In addition to the first cohort of around 670 subjects, a separate validation cohort of 120 different subjects was used. To predict cytomegalovirus infection status, the study combined high-throughput TCR immunosequencing, statistical association of individual TCRs with disease status, and machine learning. A later analysis re-analyzed previously published TCR beta repertoires from 600 to 850 donors and added high-resolution HLA genotyping to study TCR occurrence patterns. Rather than using new phenotypic data, the later analysis identified candidate immune exposures from TCR beta sequences and from how often those sequences occurred across donors. An earlier analysis of around 580 of the donors used high-throughput TCR beta sequencing to judge whether each TCR beta V gene segment behaved as functional or pseudogenic. Donor age, sex, ethnicity and CMV serostatus were collected together with the repertoire data. In a later genetic analysis, genome-wide SNP genotypes for 398 of the 666 donors were used, and that subset was treated as a discovery cohort. All discovery cohort repertoires had been generated using a single sequencing platform. HLA typing covered class I and class II loci at four-digit resolution. The number of typed donors differed by locus: about 620-640 for A, B, C, DRB1 and DQB1; some 500 for DQA1; 606 for DPA1; and 400 to 480 for DPB1. Four to six DR-DQ haplotypes were handled as single units for association and clustering, since linkage in the cohort was strong. On average, roughly 200,000 unique TCR beta nucleotide sequences were sequenced per donor among 300 to 500 genotyped donors of the cohort, with about 19% of those sequences being non-productive. Results the study describes overall, beyond this receptor: In both the original and validation cohorts, the classifier was reported to diagnose cytomegalovirus status with high specificity and sensitivity. Strong co-occurrence of HLA alleles, especially DR and DQ, made assigning TCR associations to individual alleles difficult. The presence/absence analyses assumed that sequencing depth was roughly uniform across donors, and that assumption may not be true. In a later analysis, HLA-associated TCR beta chains showed more clonal expansion and lower generation probabilities than non-associated chains that were equally common. A further reported finding was that TCR beta sequences accurately predicted the HLA-A and HLA-B alleles for most subjects in the first cohort. Because the 87-base-pair reads could not distinguish some IMGT-functional V segments, including TRBV6-2 and TRBV6-3, those segments were excluded. The study gave a list of about 170 TCR beta chains associated with cytomegalovirus. In a later analysis, some 17,000 TCR beta sequences were associated with specific HLA alleles at a false discovery rate of 0.05. Correlated functional status among segregating V segments might reflect linkage disequilibrium, but an unknown experimental factor could not be ruled out. According to a later genetic analysis, donors in an Asian-associated ancestry cluster had fewer N-insertions in productive TCRs than the approximately 650-donor mean. An earlier analysis of 587 of the donors showed that most TCR beta V segments appeared in productive rearrangements either about 87% or about 30% of the time, which broadly matched IMGT annotations. Most TCR sequences were observed very rarely across donors, whereas some public TCRs were present in many individuals. In this cohort, only TCR beta chains were sequenced, and detectable features were limited by the absence of alpha or paired-chain data. V-gene and J-gene trimming of TCR beta chains was associated with a missense DCLRE1C variant in a later genetic analysis, and the association was replicated in an independent cohort. A few of the identified cytomegalovirus-associated TCR beta chains were confirmed in vitro to be specific for cytomegalovirus antigens. Because HLA typing was missing for some donors at each locus, association tests included only the typed subset. The sequencing pipeline was judged likely to have produced a cluster of highly shared sequence variants as a technical artifact. In a later analysis, the rate of TCR association differed among HLA loci, with DRB1 alleles having the most associated TCRs and HLA-C alleles having the fewest. Because counts were too low, seventeen rarely observed V segments, including chromosome 9 orphons, were excluded from the earlier analysis of 500 to 700 of the donors. According to a later analysis, parvovirus B19, influenza, CMV and Epstein-Barr virus appeared linked to several top co-occurrence clusters. Immune exposure information for the cohort was limited to CMV serostatus. The authors suggested that the approach could potentially be generalized to other disease states and immunological phenotypes. A later analysis found that most CMV-associated TCR beta chains appeared HLA-restricted, with HLA associations seemingly driven largely by CMV exposure.

Comments on this clone: What antigen it recognizes has not been identified.

The cohort consisted of some 670 healthy bone marrow donors. All cohort members were sampled while nominally healthy, although unrecorded immune exposures were likely present. The donor tested CMV seronegative, placing the donor among the 350 to 400 seronegative members of the cohort. A peripheral blood sample was collected from each donor, and TCR beta sequencing was performed on peripheral blood mononuclear cells. Genomic DNA was extracted from the blood cell samples with the Qiagen DNeasy Blood Extraction Kit. Library method: the immunoSEQ multiplex PCR assay. The multiplex PCR relied on a mix of 60 forward primers for TCR Vbeta segments and 13 reverse primers for TCR Jbeta segments. The CDR3 region of rearranged TCR beta genes was amplified from genomic DNA with a multiplex PCR assay. The amplified TCR beta libraries were sequenced on the Illumina HiSeq System as 87-base-pair reads. As for the original processing: A later analysis tallied roughly 78 million unique TCR beta chains across the roughly 610 repertoires, and some 10 million of those chains were shared by two or more donors. Raw reads were error-corrected and collapsed into unique sequences with a nearest-neighbor algorithm that merged closely related sequences to remove PCR and sequencing errors. To assign V, D and J gene segments, CDR3 sequences were aligned to IMGT reference sequences. Each retained sequence needed at least a six-nucleotide match to both a V gene segment and a J gene segment. Rearrangements were classified as productive when the CDR3 lacked stop codons and remained in frame with V and J, and all other rearrangements were classified as non-productive. CDR3 was defined by IMGT convention, running from the second conserved V-encoded cysteine to the conserved J-encoded phenylalanine. The earlier analysis of a few hundred of the donors excluded sequences that lacked an unambiguous match to a single V gene segment. In an earlier analysis of almost 600 of the donors, a V segment was called functional when productive rearrangements were above 56.7%, and segregating when the standard deviation between donors exceeded 5%. A statistical classification framework was built for diagnosing cytomegalovirus status from the catalog of TCR beta chain sequences. V and J gene assignment, in a later analysis, came from comparing TCR nucleotide sequences with IMGT/GENE-DB human TR gene sequences. Using the TCRdist pipeline, a later analysis assigned CDR3 sequences along with most-parsimonious VDJ recombination scenarios. In a later analysis, each TCR beta chain was defined by its CDR3 amino acid sequence together with its V-gene family, and reads lacking a unique V-gene family were excluded. To address suspected cross-contamination and a sequencing artifact, a later analysis removed approximately 600 highly shared, low-generation-probability nucleotide sequences. In a later analysis, a clonal expansion index for each public chain was calculated from normalized within-repertoire ranks of inferred template counts. In a later analysis, generation probabilities were computed using a VDJ recombination model fitted to out-of-frame rearrangements, and the results were checked against IGoR. A later analysis scored TCR-TCR, TCR-HLA and TCR-CMV co-occurrence with hypergeometric tests, applying a repertoire-size bias correction to TCR pairs. A later analysis estimated false discovery rates by permuting HLA or CMV assignments 20 times. In a later analysis, co-occurring TCRs were grouped using DBSCAN, with TCRdist sequence similarity added in when clustering inside HLA-allele-positive subsets. Repertoires with fewer than 30,000 or more than 120,000 public chains, plus five repertoires with anomalous nucleotide sharing, were excluded from co-occurrence clustering. The table comes from immuneACCESS by way of TCRdb, which keeps in-frame sequences with V and J called. Part of the clones is missing from these tables; in studies checked, under half for an unresolved V gene and the rest for unknown reasons. That table is the source of V, J and clone size, and D and trimming were worked out from the DNA. The table of this sample itemizes around 140,000 clones. The biggest ten clones account for under 2% of the sample.

The CDR3 has 16 amino acids, counting the end cysteine and phenylalanine. Only CDR3 DNA is held: 48 bases, read in frame from base 1. Trimmed from V: 1 base; trimmed from J: 4 bases; junction bases lacking a gene match: 8. CDR1 and CDR2 are drawn from the germline V gene (reference sequence): LNHDA, SQIVND. Recombination linked TRBV19 to TRBJ1-2; a stretch of 8 junction bases matches TRBD1. This receptor was obtained from a woman between 45 and 65 years old in good health and CMV-seronegative. The sequenced material came from PBMCs. The DNA is TGTGCCAGTAGTATAGTTCCGACAGGGGCGAGCTATGGCTACACCTTC. This is translated as CASSIVPTGASYGYTF. Full variable domain (CDR3 extended with the reference TRBV19 and TRBJ1-2 proteins): DGGITQSPKYLFRKEGQNVTLSCEQNLNHDAMYWYRQDPGQGLRLIYYSQIVNDFQKGDIAEGYSVSREKKESFPLTVTSAQKNPTAFYLCASSIVPTGASYGYTFGSGTRLTVV.